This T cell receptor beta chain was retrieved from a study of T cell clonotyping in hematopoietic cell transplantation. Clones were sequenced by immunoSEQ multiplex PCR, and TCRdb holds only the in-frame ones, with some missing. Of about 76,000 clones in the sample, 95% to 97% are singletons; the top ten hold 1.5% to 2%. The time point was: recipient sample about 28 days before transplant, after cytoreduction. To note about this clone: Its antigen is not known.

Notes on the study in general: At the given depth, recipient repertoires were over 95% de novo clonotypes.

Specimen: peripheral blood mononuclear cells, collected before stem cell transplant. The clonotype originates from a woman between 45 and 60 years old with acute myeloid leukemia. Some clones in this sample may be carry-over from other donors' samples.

The CDR3 DNA sequence: TGCGCCAGCAGCTTGGTTAGCGGGAGGTACTCCTACAATGAGCAGTTCTTC. Its protein is CASSLVSGRYSYNEQFF. The chain has TRBV5-1 and TRBJ2-1; 10 bases map to TRBD2. The CDR3 consists of 17 residues. Trimming cost V 0 bases and J 0 bases; bases outside gene matches: 3. The germline V gene has CDR1 SGHRS and CDR2 YFSETQ.